The sequence of this T cell receptor beta chain was determined in a study of T-cell memory formation after mild COVID-19. Germline values: CDR1 LNHDA, CDR2 SQIVND (reference sequence). Deletions cut 5 bases from V and 2 bases from J, with 12 bases between. The CDR3 consists of 14 residues. This clonotype has more than one count but fewer than ten. TCRdb called the 5' RACE reads again in MiXCR, with one record for every CDR3 protein. The sample records under 550,000 distinct CDR3 sequences, 18% being singletons. The genes are TRBV19 and TRBJ1-2; weak D call: TRBD1 (6 bases). The TCR originated in an adult woman who had mild COVID-19 (a few samples of this study predate the infection). Cell type and time point are not known. Sequenced sample: PBMCs or a T cell subset sorted from them (not recorded which). This chain's CDR3 is CASSRTEKNYGYTF. CDR3 DNA sequence: TGTGCCAGTAGTCGGACAGAAAAGAACTATGGCTACACCTTC. Full variable domain (outside the CDR3, taken from reference TRBV19 and TRBJ1-2): DGGITQSPKYLFRKEGQNVTLSCEQNLNHDAMYWYRQDPGQGLRLIYYSQIVNDFQKGDIAEGYSVSREKKESFPLTVTSAQKNPTAFYLCASSRTEKNYGYTFGSGTRLTVV.